This T cell receptor beta chain was captured by sequencing in a study of T cell repertoires in cytomegalovirus infection. Across the study: HLA-C-restricted CMV epitopes, recently identified, and well-studied HLA-B-restricted ones were used by the study. Carrying CMV and the relevant HLA type showed in public TCR beta signatures.

CDR1 and CDR2 from the germline V gene are MNHEY and SMNVEV (reference sequence). The CDR3 has 13 residues. As to this clonotype: The antigen remains unidentified.

One entry per CDR3 protein, called by TCRdb with MiXCR from the reads. The repertoire holds approximately 300,000 distinct CDR3 sequences, with about 25% as singletons. V usage is TRBV27 and J usage is TRBJ2-3; maybe TRBD2 (6 bases). This receptor was obtained from a human donor in good health (CMV status not recorded). Some clones in this sample may be carry-over from other donors' samples. The sequencing used cultured PBMCs, collected from culture after CMV antigen stimulation. CDR3 in DNA: TGTCAGACCTCGGGGGACGGGACAGATACGCAGTATTTT. Translating it yields CQTSGDGTDTQYF.